Listed here is a single T cell receptor beta chain. The sample is drawn from a study of somatic mutations in cytotoxic T cells in rheumatoid arthritis. This CDR3 has 17 residues. Trimming pared 2 bases from V and 5 bases from J, leaving 19 bases between. The germline CDR1 and CDR2 sequences are LNHDA and SQIVND (reference sequence). Profiling relied on immunoSEQ multiplex PCR, and the TCRdb table lists in-frame clones only, not all of them. The table has about 14,000 clones, 65% to 85% seen once. The sequencing input was CD8+ T cells sorted from blood. This receptor was obtained from an adult with rheumatoid arthritis. The chain uses TRBV19 and TRBJ2-1; a weak D match, TRBD2 (5 bases). The CDR3 nucleotides are TGTGCCAGTAGTATAATTTTCGGGCGGACTTCCGACAATGAGCAGTTCTTC. Translation: CASSIIFGRTSDNEQFF.